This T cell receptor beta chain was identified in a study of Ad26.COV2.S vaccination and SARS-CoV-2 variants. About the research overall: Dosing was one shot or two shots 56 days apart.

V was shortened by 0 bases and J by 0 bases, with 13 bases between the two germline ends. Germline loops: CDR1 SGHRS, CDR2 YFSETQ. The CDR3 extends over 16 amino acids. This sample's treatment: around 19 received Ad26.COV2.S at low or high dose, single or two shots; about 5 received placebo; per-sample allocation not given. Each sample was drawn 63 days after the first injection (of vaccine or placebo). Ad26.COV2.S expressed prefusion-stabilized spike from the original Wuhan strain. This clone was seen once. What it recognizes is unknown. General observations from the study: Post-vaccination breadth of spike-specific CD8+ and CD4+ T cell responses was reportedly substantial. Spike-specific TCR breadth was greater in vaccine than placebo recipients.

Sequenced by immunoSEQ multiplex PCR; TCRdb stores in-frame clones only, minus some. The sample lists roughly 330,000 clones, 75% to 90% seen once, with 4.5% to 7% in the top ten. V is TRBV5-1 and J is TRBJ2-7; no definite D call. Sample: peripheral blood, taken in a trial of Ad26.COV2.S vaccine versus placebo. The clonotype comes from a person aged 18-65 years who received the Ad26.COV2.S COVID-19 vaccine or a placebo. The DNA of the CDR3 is TGCGCCAGCAGCTTGGCCGCAGCAGTGAGCTCCTACGAGCAGTACTTC. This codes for CASSLAAAVSSYEQYF. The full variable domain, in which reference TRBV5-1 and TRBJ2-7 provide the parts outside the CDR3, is KAGVTQTPRYLIKTRGQQVTLSCSPISGHRSVSWYQQTPGQGLQFLFEYFSETQRNKGNFPGRFSGRQFSNSRSEMNVSTLELGDSALYLCASSLAAAVSSYEQYFGPGTRLTVT.